The 22 T cell receptor beta chains presented below share a single source sample, sequenced in a study of cytomegalovirus exposure and HLA in healthy donors. Researchers ran the PCR with 60 Vbeta and 13 Jbeta primers. Profiling relied on immunoSEQ multiplex PCR, and the TCRdb table lists in-frame clones only, not all of them. The sample records 75,000 to 95,000 clones, roughly 81% being singletons. Material for sequencing was PBMCs. The receptors here all came from a woman under 30 in good health and CMV-seropositive.

The rearrangement links TRBV29-1 to TRBJ1-1; D is unclear. This CDR3 spans 13 amino acids. Germline CDR1 SQVTM, CDR2 ANQGSEA. Trimming took off 6 bases at V and 1 base at J, with 12 bases between the two ends. In nucleotides, the CDR3 is TGCAGCGTCTCCGGAAGACAGAACACTGAAGCTTTCTTT. The encoded protein is CSVSGRQNTEAFF. The complete variable domain, with remaining parts taken from reference TRBV29-1 and TRBJ1-1, reads SAVISQKPSRDICQRGTSLTIQCQVDSQVTMMFWYRQQPGQSLTLIATANQGSEATYESGFVIDKFPISRPNLTFSTLTVSNMSPEDSSIYLCSVSGRQNTEAFFGQGTRLTVV.

The chain recombines TRBV5-1 with TRBJ2-2, with D possibly matching TRBD1 (6 bases). CDR3 size: 14 residues. CDR1 SGHRS and CDR2 YFSETQ come from the germline V gene. The V end lost 4 bases, the J end lost 9 bases, and 16 bases lay between the germline ends. The CDR3 loop is CASSVGAPYWELFF. In DNA, the CDR3 is TGCGCCAGCAGCGTGGGGGCCCCTTATTGGGAGCTGTTTTTT.

This chain links TRBV7-6 with TRBJ2-3, with 11 bases identical to TRBD2. J was trimmed by 0 bases and V by 0 bases; bases with no gene match: 11. This CDR3 has 20 amino acids. Germline V gene sequence: CDR1 SGHVS, CDR2 FNYEAQ. CDR3 in amino acids: CASSLAVLAGGATSTDTQYF. Written as DNA, the CDR3 is TGTGCCAGCAGCTTAGCGGTTCTAGCGGGGGGAGCCACTAGCACAGATACGCAGTATTTT.

V is TRBV13 and J is TRBJ2-5; possibly TRBD2 for D (6 bases). CDR1 is PRHDT and CDR2 is FYEKMQ in the germline V gene (reference sequence). The CDR3 consists of 13 residues. The V gene lost 3 bases and the J gene lost 5 bases, with 10 bases spanning the gap. The chain's CDR3 is CASSFAGSETQYF. Here the CDR3 DNA reads TGTGCCAGCAGCTTTGCGGGGAGTGAGACCCAGTACTTC. Drawing the rest from reference TRBV13 and TRBJ2-5, the complete variable domain is AAGVIQSPRHLIKEKRETATLKCYPIPRHDTVYWYQQGPGQDPQFLISFYEKMQSDKGSIPDRFSAQQFSDYHSELNMSSLELGDSALYFCASSFAGSETQYFGPGTRLLVL.

The chain has TRBV9 and TRBJ1-2; the D gene is possibly TRBD1 (6 bases). The CDR3 spans 16 residues. Trimming removed 0 bases from V and 1 base from J, with 13 bases in between. Looked up from germline, CDR1 is SGDLS and CDR2 is YYNGEE. CDR3: CASSVEAGAFNYGYTF. The CDR3 DNA sequence: TGTGCCAGCAGCGTAGAGGCAGGGGCCTTTAACTATGGCTACACCTTC.

J is TRBJ1-5 and V is TRBV7-2, with a weak D call TRBD1 (6 bases). Germline assignment: CDR1 SGHTA and CDR2 FQGNSA. V was shortened by 2 bases and J by 3 bases, with 11 bases between the two germline ends. The CDR3 covers 15 residues. In nucleotides, the CDR3 is TGTGCCAGCAGCTTAAGAGGGGGAGTCAATCAGCCCCAGCATTTT. Translating it yields CASSLRGGVNQPQHF.

In this sample, this clone turned up a few times. The rearrangement links TRBV5-1 to TRBJ2-2; 13 bases agree with TRBD2. The CDR3 runs 16 residues. V trimming: 6 bases; J trimming: 5 bases; junction bases outside the gene matches: 7. The germline CDR1 and CDR2 sequences are SGHRS and YFSETQ. The CDR3 sequence is CASIWTSGSRTGELFF. CDR3 bases: TGCGCCAGCATCTGGACTAGCGGGAGTAGGACCGGGGAGCTGTTTTTT.

The rearrangement links TRBV6-5 to TRBJ2-5; tentative D call: TRBD2 (5 bases). The DNA end favors TRBJ2-7, so the J call may be wrong. Germline lookup yields CDR1 MNHEY and CDR2 SVGAGI. The CDR3 runs to 14 residues. CDR3 loop: CASSKTSYSYEQYF. CDR3 nucleotides: TGTGCCAGCAGTAAAACTAGTTACTCCTACGAGCAGTACTTC.

This CDR3 reads CASRDSRTYGYTF. CDR3 nucleotide sequence: TGTGCCAGCAGGGACAGTCGTACCTATGGCTACACCTTC. This chain joins TRBV2 and TRBJ1-2; D perhaps matches TRBD1 (6 bases). In germline, CDR1 is SNHLY, CDR2 FYNNEI. This CDR3 has 13 amino acids. Trimming pared 6 bases from V and 4 bases from J, leaving 12 bases between.

This rearrangement joins TRBV30 to TRBJ2-2; D might be TRBD2 (5 bases). The CDR3 covers 14 residues. The V and J ends lost 4 bases and 1 base respectively, with 10 bases between them. CDR1 GTSNPN and CDR2 SVGIG come from the germline V gene (reference sequence). The CDR3 reads CAWTWTLNTGELFF. The CDR3 DNA is TGTGCCTGGACGTGGACTCTGAACACCGGGGAGCTGTTTTTT.

The chain is built from TRBV18 and TRBJ2-1; tentative D call: TRBD2 (6 bases). V was clipped by 4 bases and J by 2 bases, with 15 bases between them. CDR1 and CDR2 from the germline V gene are KGHSH and LQKENI. This CDR3 is 16 amino acids long. DNA of the CDR3: TGTGCCAGCTCACGAACAGCGGGTCCAACCTACAATGAGCAGTTCTTC. As protein: CASSRTAGPTYNEQFF.

The chain couples TRBV5-1 to TRBJ1-3; no clear D gene. The CDR3 spans 15 residues. V shed 3 bases and J shed 0 bases, with 10 bases lying between them. Germline V gene lookup returns CDR1 SGHRS and CDR2 YFSETQ. The CDR3 spells CASSSDGDSGNTIYF. CDR3 DNA sequence: TGCGCCAGCAGCTCCGACGGGGACTCTGGAAACACCATATATTTT. Looking up the rest from reference TRBV5-1 and TRBJ1-3 gives the full variable domain: KAGVTQTPRYLIKTRGQQVTLSCSPISGHRSVSWYQQTPGQGLQFLFEYFSETQRNKGNFPGRFSGRQFSNSRSEMNVSTLELGDSALYLCASSSDGDSGNTIYFGEGSWLTVV.

The chain uses TRBV7-8 and TRBJ1-5; 7 bases align to TRBD1. J was trimmed by 0 bases and V by 5 bases; bases with no gene match: 4. The CDR3 runs to 15 residues. Germline values: CDR1 SGHVS, CDR2 FQNEAQ. CDR3 DNA: TGTGCCAGCAGCCTCGGGACAGTTAGCAATCAGCCCCAGCATTTT. Translation: CASSLGTVSNQPQHF.

This chain uses TRBV25-1 with TRBJ2-3; no firm D call. The length of the CDR3 is 12 residues. With 6 bases removed from V and 6 bases from J, the gap between germline ends came to 10 bases. The germline V gene has CDR1 MGHDK and CDR2 SYGVNS. Here the CDR3 reads CASRPQADTQYF. Written as DNA, the CDR3 is TGTGCCAGCAGGCCTCAGGCGGATACGCAGTATTTT.

This clone was seen more than once but under ten times. The chain joins TRBV10-3 to TRBJ2-2; D gene unclear. Germline V lookup: CDR1 ENHRY, CDR2 SYGVKD. V lost 2 bases and J lost 3, with 4 bases in between. This CDR3 comprises 13 residues. This CDR3 is CAISETDTGELFF. In DNA, the CDR3 is TGTGCCATCAGTGAGACAGACACCGGGGAGCTGTTTTTT.

The V call is TRBV4-1, the J call TRBJ1-2; a weak D match, TRBD1 (6 bases). This CDR3 spans 15 amino acids. CDR1 and CDR2 (germline): MGHRA, YSYEKL. V lost 0 bases and J lost 6, with 14 bases in between. CDR3 sequence: CASSQEPRGGNGYTF. In DNA form, the CDR3 reads TGCGCCAGCAGCCAAGAACCCAGGGGTGGAAATGGCTACACCTTC.

The rearrangement uses TRBV5-6 and TRBJ2-3; a possible D gene is TRBD2 (6 bases). Germline-derived CDR1 and CDR2 are SGHDT and YYEEEE. This CDR3 has 12 amino acids. Trimming removed 5 bases at V and 10 bases at J, with 14 bases between. The CDR3, as DNA: TGTGCCAGCAGGGGAGCGGGTTCAGCGCAGTATTTT. Its protein is CASRGAGSAQYF. Full variable domain (remainder filled in from reference TRBV5-6 and TRBJ2-3): DAGVTQSPTHLIKTRGQQVTLRCSPKSGHDTVSWYQQALGQGPQFIFQYYEEEERQRGNFPDRFSGHQFPNYSSELNVNALLLGDSALYLCASRGAGSAQYFGPGTRLTVL.

The gene calls are TRBV4-1 and TRBJ1-2, with a possible D match to TRBD1 (6 bases). The CDR3 contains 16 residues. Germline-derived CDR1 and CDR2 are MGHRA and YSYEKL. The ends were cut back, 4 bases at V and 2 bases at J, with 17 bases in the middle. CDR3 coding DNA: TGCGCCAGCAGCCCTCCCCGGGGCAGGGGCAACTATGGCTACACCTTC. This sequence encodes CASSPPRGRGNYGYTF.

The CDR3: CASSLRTGFYGYTF. In nucleotides, the CDR3 is TGTGCCAGCAGCCTGCGGACAGGCTTCTATGGCTACACCTTC. V usage is TRBV5-6 and J usage is TRBJ1-2, with 7 nucleotides matching TRBD1. V was clipped by 4 bases and J by 4 bases; unmatched bases: 7. The CDR3 contains 14 residues. CDR1 is SGHDT and CDR2 is YYEEEE in the germline V gene.

The chain recombines TRBV29-1 with TRBJ1-2; 9 bases match TRBD1. This CDR3 comprises 17 residues. V lost 7 bases to trimming and J lost 3 bases; unmatched junction nucleotides: 18. From germline, CDR1 is SQVTM and CDR2 ANQGSEA. The CDR3 DNA follows: TGCAGCGCCTCGAATACCGGGACAGGGCCTTCGTACTATGGCTACACCTTC. It codes for CSASNTGTGPSYYGYTF.

The rearrangement links TRBV19 to TRBJ2-6; D unclear. This CDR3 region has 16 residues. In germline, CDR1 is LNHDA, CDR2 SQIVND (reference sequence). The germline V and J ends were trimmed by 7 bases and 0 bases, with 13 bases remaining between them. The chain's CDR3 is CASTPLGSSGANVLTF. The DNA of the CDR3 is TGTGCCAGTACCCCCCTGGGCAGCTCTGGGGCCAACGTCCTGACTTTC.

The chain joins TRBV15 to TRBJ2-2; D is unresolved. The V end was cut by 7 bases, the J end by 0 bases, with 9 bases between. In germline, CDR1 is LNHNV, CDR2 YYDKDF (reference sequence). The CDR3 runs 14 residues. CDR3 residues: CATNQQSNTGELFF. Written as DNA, the CDR3 is TGTGCCACCAATCAACAGTCGAACACCGGGGAGCTGTTTTTT.